The entry below gives a single T cell receptor (beta chain) sequence along with its context. Its target is unknown. This sample was included in a study of T cell repertoires in cytomegalovirus infection. Study at large: Through public TCR beta signatures, both CMV infection and matching HLA type were indicated. Study-wide results and caveats: CMV-specific HLA-C-restricted TCR beta clonotypes dominated the ex vivo response.

V trimming: 8 bases; J trimming: 2 bases; junction bases outside the gene matches: 10. Germline CDR1 is SGHAT and CDR2 is FQNNGV. This CDR3 is 15 amino acids long. Each CDR3 protein gets one entry after TCRdb re-called the reads with MiXCR. Here the sample spans over 300,000 distinct CDR3 sequences, 17% being singletons. The V call is TRBV11-2, the J call TRBJ2-3; 7 nucleotides line up with TRBD1. This receptor was identified in a human donor in good health (CMV status not recorded). Some clones in this sample may be carry-over from other donors' samples. Material: PBMCs. The CDR3 coding sequence is TGTGCCAGCGCCGGGAAGGGGGCCCTCACAGATACGCAGTATTTT. The encoded protein is CASAGKGALTDTQYF.